This TCR beta chain comes out of a study of blood T cell repertoires in COVID-19. Study at large: COVID-19 samples from acute and convalescent phases originated in the United States, Italy and Spain.

The V gene lost 1 base and the J gene lost 3 bases, with 24 bases spanning the gap. Germline-derived CDR1 and CDR2 are LNHDA and SQIVND (reference sequence). The CDR3 is made up of 19 amino acids. Authors' methods: Estimates of nucleated cell counts were drawn from the amplification of reference gene primers. The assay was immunoSEQ multiplex PCR, and TCRdb's table has in-frame clones only and misses some. The V and J calls and clone size were taken over from that table, and D and trimming were inferred from the DNA. The table has 150,000 to 200,000 clones, around 83% seen once; the top ten hold 5.5% to 7%.

The TCR comes from a man aged 50 or older with active or convalescent COVID-19. The V call is TRBV19, the J call TRBJ1-1; no clear D gene. Sequencing input: peripheral blood. Written as DNA, the CDR3 is TGTGCCAGTAGTATAGTACCATCGGTTAGCTTTCGGGTGTACACTGAAGCTTTCTTT. As protein: CASSIVPSVSFRVYTEAFF.